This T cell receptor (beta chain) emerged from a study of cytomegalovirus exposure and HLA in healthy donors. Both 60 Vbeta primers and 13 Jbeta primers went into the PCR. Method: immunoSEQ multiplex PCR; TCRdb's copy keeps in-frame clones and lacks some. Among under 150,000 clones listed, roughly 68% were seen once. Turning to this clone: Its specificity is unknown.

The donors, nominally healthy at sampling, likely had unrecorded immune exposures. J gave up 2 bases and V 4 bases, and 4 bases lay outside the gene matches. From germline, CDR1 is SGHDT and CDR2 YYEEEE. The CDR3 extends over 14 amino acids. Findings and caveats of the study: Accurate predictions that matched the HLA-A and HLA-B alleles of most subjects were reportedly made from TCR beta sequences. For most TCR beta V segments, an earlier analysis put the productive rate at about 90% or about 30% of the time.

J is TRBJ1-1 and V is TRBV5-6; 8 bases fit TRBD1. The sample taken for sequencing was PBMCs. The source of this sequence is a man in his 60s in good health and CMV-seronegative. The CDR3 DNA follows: TGTGCCAGCAGCCCTCCAGGGGGCAACACTGAAGCTTTCTTT. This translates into CASSPPGGNTEAFF.